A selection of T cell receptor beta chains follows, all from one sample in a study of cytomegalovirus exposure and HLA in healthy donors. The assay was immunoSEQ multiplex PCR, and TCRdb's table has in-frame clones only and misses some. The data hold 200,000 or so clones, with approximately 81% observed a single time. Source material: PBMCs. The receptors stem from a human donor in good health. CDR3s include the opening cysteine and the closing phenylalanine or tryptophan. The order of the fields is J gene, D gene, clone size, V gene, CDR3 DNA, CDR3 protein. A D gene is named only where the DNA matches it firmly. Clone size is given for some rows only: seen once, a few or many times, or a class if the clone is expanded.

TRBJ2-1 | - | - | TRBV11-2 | TGTGCCAGCAGCTTAGGCAGGGTCTCCTACAATGAGCAGTTCTTC | CASSLGRVSYNEQFF
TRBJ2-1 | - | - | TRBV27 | TGTGCCAGCAATACTCTCATGTCCTACAATGAGCAGTTCTTC | CASNTLMSYNEQFF
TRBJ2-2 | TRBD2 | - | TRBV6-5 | TGTGCCAGCAGTTATGGTCGGGGAGGGAGCACCGGGGAGCTGTTTTTT | CASSYGRGGSTGELFF
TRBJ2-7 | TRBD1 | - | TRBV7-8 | TGTGCCAGCAGCCGAAGCCGGGACAGCTACGAGCAGTACTTC | CASSRSRDSYEQYF
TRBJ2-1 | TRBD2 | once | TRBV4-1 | TGCGCCAGCAGCCCGTCTAGCGGGAGGGCCCAGGGATACAATGAGCAGTTCTTC | CASSPSSGRAQGYNEQFF
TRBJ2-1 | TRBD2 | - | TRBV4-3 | TGCGCCAGCAGCCAAGCCCCCCCTACGGGAGGGCCTTACAATGAGCAGTTCTTC | CASSQAPPTGGPYNEQFF
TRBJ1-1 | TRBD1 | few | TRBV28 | TGTGCCAGCAGTACAGGACAGGGAGGGAACACTGAAGCTTTCTTT | CASSTGQGGNTEAFF
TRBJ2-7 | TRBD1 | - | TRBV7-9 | TGTGCCAGCAGCCGGACAGGGTTCTACGAGCAGTACTTC | CASSRTGFYEQYF
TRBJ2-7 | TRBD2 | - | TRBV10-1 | TGCGCCAGCAGTGAGTCGTGGGGTTCGGGGGGGACATTAGGGTACGAGCAGTACTTC | CASSESWGSGGTLGYEQYF
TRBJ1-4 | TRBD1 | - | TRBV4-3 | TGCGCCAGCAGCCAAGGCACAGGGGATTTAGAAAAACTGTTTTTT | CASSQGTGDLEKLFF
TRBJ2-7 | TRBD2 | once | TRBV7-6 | TGTGCCAGCAGCTTACCTAGCGGGTTCACCTACGAGCAGTACTTC | CASSLPSGFTYEQYF
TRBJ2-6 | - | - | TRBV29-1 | TGCAGCGTTCGCCAGGGTCTTGAAGGGGCCAACGTCCTGACTTTC | CSVRQGLEGANVLTF
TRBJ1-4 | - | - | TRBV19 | TGTGCCAGTACCTGGCTGGGACGGGGGAATGAAAAACTGTTTTTT | CASTWLGRGNEKLFF
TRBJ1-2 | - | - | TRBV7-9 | TGTTCCAGCAGCTTAGGGGTCGGGGAACAATATGGCTACACCTTC | CSSSLGVGEQYGYTF
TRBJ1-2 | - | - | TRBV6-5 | TGTGCCAGCAGTACTACTAACTATGGCTACACCTTC | CASSTTNYGYTF
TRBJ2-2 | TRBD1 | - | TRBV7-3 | TGTGCCAGCAGCTTTCAGGGGGTTGGCACCGGGGAGCTGTTTTTT | CASSFQGVGTGELFF
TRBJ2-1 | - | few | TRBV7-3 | TGTGCCAGCAGCCCTAATTCCCCAGCGGTCCCGGGGAATGAGCAGTTCTTC | CASSPNSPAVPGNEQFF
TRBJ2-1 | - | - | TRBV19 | TGTGCCAGTAGTATATTCGGCAATGAGCAGTTCTTC | CASSIFGNEQFF
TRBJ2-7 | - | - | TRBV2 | TGTGCCGGAGCAATCGACGGAGCCTACGAGCAGTACTTC | CAGAIDGAYEQYF
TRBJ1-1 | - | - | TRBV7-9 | TGTTCCAGCAGCCCGGACTCCAGTTTGAACACTGAAGCTTTCTTT | CSSSPDSSLNTEAFF
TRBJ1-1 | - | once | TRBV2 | TGTGCCAGCACCGGACAGTGGAACACTGAAGCTTTCTTT | CASTGQWNTEAFF
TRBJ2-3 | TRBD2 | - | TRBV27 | TGTGCCAGCACCCAGTGGGGTAGATGGCGGGAGGGGAGGGTCAGCCCAGATACGCAGTATTTT | CASTQWGRWREGRVSPDTQYF
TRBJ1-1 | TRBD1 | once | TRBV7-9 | TGTGCCAGCAGCCTCCTCGGGACAGTGAACACTGAAGCTTTCTTT | CASSLLGTVNTEAFF
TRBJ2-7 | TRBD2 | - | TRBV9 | TGTGCCAGCAGCGTAGTGGAGCGGGGCGAGCAGTACTTC | CASSVVERGEQYF
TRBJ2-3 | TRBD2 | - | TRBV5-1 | TGCGCCAGCAGCTTGGGCGGGCGAGCGGGAGGGCCACGCACAGATACGCAGTATTTT | CASSLGGRAGGPRTDTQYF
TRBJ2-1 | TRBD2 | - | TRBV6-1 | TGTGCCAGCAAGCGGGAGTACTCCTACAATGAGCAGTTCTTC | CASKREYSYNEQFF
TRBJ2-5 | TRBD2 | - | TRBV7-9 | TGTGCCAGCAGCCCGACTGGCGGGAGGTTCCAAGAGACCCAGTACTTC | CASSPTGGRFQETQYF
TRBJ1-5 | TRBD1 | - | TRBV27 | TGTGCCAGCAGCCTCAGGGGGTTCGGTCAGCCCCAGCATTTT | CASSLRGFGQPQHF
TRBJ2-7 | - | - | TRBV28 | TGTGCCAGCAGTTTTCGTAGGCGCAGGCCCTACGAGCAGTACTTC | CASSFRRRRPYEQYF
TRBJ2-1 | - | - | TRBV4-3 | TGCGCCAGCAGCCAAGATAGAGAACGTAGCAGCTCCTACAATGAGCAGTTCTTC | CASSQDRERSSSYNEQFF
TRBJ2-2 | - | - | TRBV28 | TGTGCCAGCAGTTTTCGGACAATCATACGGCCGAACACCGGGGAGCTGTTTTTT | CASSFRTIIRPNTGELFF
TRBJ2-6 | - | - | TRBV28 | TGTGCCAGCAGTCCCCCAACAGGTTCTCTAACCTCTGGGGCCAACGTCCTGACTTTC | CASSPPTGSLTSGANVLTF
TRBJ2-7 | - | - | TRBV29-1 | TGCAGCGTTGAGCCCCAGGGGGGCTCCTACGAGCAGTACTTC | CSVEPQGGSYEQYF
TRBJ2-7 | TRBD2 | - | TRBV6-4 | TGTGCCAGCAGTGCCCTAGCGGGAGAATACGAGCAGTACTTC | CASSALAGEYEQYF
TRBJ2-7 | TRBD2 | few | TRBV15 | TGTGCCACCAGCAGATCTAGCGGGAGGGCACAATACGAGCAGTACTTC | CATSRSSGRAQYEQYF
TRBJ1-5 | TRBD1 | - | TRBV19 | TGTGCCAGTAGCCTACCGGGACAGGGGGCCGGTCAGCCCCAGCATTTT | CASSLPGQGAGQPQHF
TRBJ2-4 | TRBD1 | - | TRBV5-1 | TGCGCCAGCAGCAGGGGACAGGGGGCTAACATTCAGTACTTC | CASSRGQGANIQYF
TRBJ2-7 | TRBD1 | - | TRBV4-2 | TGTGCCAGCAGGGACAGGGGGCGCGGGGACGAGCAGTACTTC | CASRDRGRGDEQYF
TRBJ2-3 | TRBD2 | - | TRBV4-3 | TGCGCCAGCAGCCAAGAACACGATCGGGGGGGTACGCAGTATTTT | CASSQEHDRGGTQYF
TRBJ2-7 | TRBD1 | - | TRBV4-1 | TGCGCCAGCAGCCAAGAGCGTAGACAGGGAAGTTACGAGCAGTACTTC | CASSQERRQGSYEQYF
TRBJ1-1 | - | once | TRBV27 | TGTGCCAGCAGTTTATTCCCCAGGATGAACACTGAAGCTTTCTTT | CASSLFPRMNTEAFF
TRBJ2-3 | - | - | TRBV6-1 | TGTGCCAGCCACCGGGTTCCGACTAGCACAGATACGCAGTATTTT | CASHRVPTSTDTQYF
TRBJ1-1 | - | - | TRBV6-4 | TGTGCCAGCAGTGACCTTCCCGGGGGGGGGAACACTGAAGCTTTCTTT | CASSDLPGGGNTEAFF
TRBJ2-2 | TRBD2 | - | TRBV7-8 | TGTGCCAGCAGCTCTCCGGGACTAGCGGGAGAGGACACCGGGGAGCTGTTTTTT | CASSSPGLAGEDTGELFF